This entry lists 21 T cell receptor beta chains sequenced from one sample in a study of T cell responses to AZD1222 COVID-19 vaccine. TCRdb's table, derived via immunoSEQ multiplex PCR, lists solely in-frame clones and lacks some. The sample lists approximately 96,000 clones, about 93% occurring once. The source material was peripheral blood, sampled 28 days after the second AZD1222 dose. These TCRs come from an adult who received the AZD1222 COVID-19 vaccine.

The chain has TRBV6-1 and TRBJ1-2; D is uncertain. V was trimmed by 6 bases and J by 0 bases, leaving 14 bases between them. CDR3 size: 15 residues. CDR1 is MNHNS, CDR2 SASEGT, per germline. CDR3 residues: CASSGPSGANYGYTF. The CDR3 nucleotides read TGTGCCAGCAGCGGACCCAGCGGAGCTAACTATGGCTACACCTTC.

The V gene is TRBV7-8, the J gene TRBJ2-5, with TRBD2 as a possible D gene (5 bases). Germline V gene sequence: CDR1 SGHVS, CDR2 FQNEAQ. Trimming took off 3 bases at V and 5 bases at J, with 13 bases between the two ends. The CDR3 is made up of 14 amino acids. The CDR3 protein is CASSLLGEGETQYF. Here the CDR3 DNA reads TGTGCCAGCAGCTTGCTCGGAGAGGGTGAGACCCAGTACTTC.

The rearrangement links TRBV3-1 (or the pseudogene TRBV3-2) to TRBJ2-3; D might be TRBD2 (6 bases). This CDR3 is 14 amino acids long. Germline lookup yields CDR1 LGHDT and CDR2 YNNKEL (reference sequence). V was shortened by 4 bases and J by 2 bases, with 10 bases between the two germline ends. CDR3 bases: TGTGCCAGCAGCCCACGGGGGAACACAGATACGCAGTATTTT. Amino acids: CASSPRGNTDTQYF.

Here the CDR3 reads CASRQTGGEYGYTF. CDR3 sequence (DNA): TGTGCCAGCAGACAGACAGGGGGCGAGTATGGCTACACCTTC. The V gene is TRBV6-5, the J gene TRBJ1-2, with 10 positions matching TRBD1. Germline lookup yields CDR1 MNHEY and CDR2 SVGAGI. Trimming removed 6 bases from V and 5 bases from J; junction bases left unmatched: 6. CDR3 size: 14 residues.

Only a few counts were recorded for this clone. V is TRBV20-1 and J is TRBJ1-1; D unclear. Germline V gene sequence: CDR1 DFQATT, CDR2 SNEGSKA (reference sequence). The CDR3 runs to 14 residues. The ends were cut back, 3 bases at V and 4 bases at J, with 15 bases in the middle. The CDR3 DNA sequence: TGCAGTGCTAGTGATTACCGTCGGGGCACTGAAGCTTTCTTT. The encoded protein is CSASDYRRGTEAFF.

This chain joins TRBV6-2 or TRBV6-3 and TRBJ1-5; possible D gene TRBD1, 5 bases. Germline V gives CDR1 MNHEY, CDR2 SVGEGT. Trimming cost V 2 bases and J 6 bases, with 11 bases left between them. CDR3 length: 14 residues. The CDR3 bases are TGTGCCAGCAGTTACGAGGGGTTCAGTCAGCCCCAGCATTTT. It translates to CASSYEGFSQPQHF.

J is TRBJ2-1 and V is TRBV5-1; the D is unclear. Looked up from germline, CDR1 is SGHRS and CDR2 is YFSETQ. The length of the CDR3 is 12 residues. Trimming took 2 bases from V and 6 from J, leaving 6 bases between them. Here the CDR3 reads CASSFGPNEQFF. CDR3 nucleotide sequence: TGCGCCAGCAGCTTTGGACCCAATGAGCAGTTCTTC.

The chain is built from TRBV28 and TRBJ1-2; D is possibly TRBD1 (5 bases). In germline, CDR1 is MDHEN, CDR2 SYDVKM. V dropped 6 bases and J dropped 4 bases, with 9 bases sitting between them. The CDR3 has 12 residues. DNA of the CDR3: TGTGCCAGCAGCCCAGACAGCTATGGCTACACCTTC. It is translated as CASSPDSYGYTF.

The rearrangement links TRBV12-3 or TRBV12-4 to TRBJ1-1, with unresolved D. The CDR3 totals 13 residues. The V gene lost 1 base and the J gene lost 5 bases, with 8 bases spanning the gap. The DNA of the CDR3 is TGTGCCAGCAGTTTAGGACCCCGAACTGAAGCTTTCTTT. Residues: CASSLGPRTEAFF.

J is TRBJ2-7 and V is TRBV6-2 or TRBV6-3; D gene uncertain. The germline gives CDR1 MNHEY, CDR2 SVGEGT. This CDR3 is built from 14 residues. The V and J ends lost 5 bases and 5 bases respectively, with 16 bases between them. The CDR3 nucleotides read TGTGCCAGCAGTGACTTGGGCAAAAAGGACGAGCAGTACTTC. Translating gives CASSDLGKKDEQYF.

The rearrangement joins TRBV27 to TRBJ1-2; the D gene is possibly TRBD1 (5 bases). With 3 bases removed from V and 5 bases from J, the gap between germline ends came to 10 bases. Germline CDR1 and CDR2: MNHEY and SMNVEV (reference sequence). The CDR3 contains 13 residues. CDR3 residues: CASSLGTGYGYTF. The CDR3, as DNA: TGTGCCAGCAGTTTGGGGACGGGGTATGGCTACACCTTC.

The chain joins TRBV7-9 to TRBJ1-1; D is possibly TRBD1 (6 bases). CDR3 length: 14 residues. V lost 6 bases to trimming and J lost 6 bases, with 17 bases between them. CDR1 is SEHNR, CDR2 FQNEAQ, per germline (reference sequence). The CDR3 DNA sequence: TGTGCCAGCAGACCTAAATACAGGGTCCCTGAAGCTTTCTTT. As protein: CASRPKYRVPEAFF.

The gene calls are TRBV5-1 and TRBJ1-1; tentatively, D is TRBD1 (6 bases). This CDR3 region has 14 residues. Trimming pared 2 bases from V and 3 bases from J, leaving 11 bases between. CDR1 is SGHRS and CDR2 is YFSETQ in the germline V gene. CDR3 bases: TGCGCCAGCAGCTTTCGGGGGGCGGACACTGAAGCTTTCTTT. Translating gives CASSFRGADTEAFF.

The rearrangement joins TRBV11-1 to TRBJ1-1; no firm D call. CDR3 length: 13 amino acids. Trimming took 1 base from V and 1 from J, leaving 4 bases between them. Germline V gives CDR1 SGHAT, CDR2 FQDESV (reference sequence). In DNA form, the CDR3 reads TGTGCCAGCAGCTTAGTGGCGAACACTGAAGCTTTCTTT. Translation gives CASSLVANTEAFF.

This rearrangement joins TRBV18 to TRBJ1-5; 7 positions agree with TRBD1. Per the germline V gene, CDR1 is KGHSH and CDR2 is LQKENI. This CDR3 is built from 15 residues. Trimming at V came to 1 base and at J to 3 bases, leaving 3 bases not matched to a gene. As DNA, the CDR3 is TGTGCCAGCTCACCACGGGACAGCGTCAATCAGCCCCAGCATTTT. Translated, it gives CASSPRDSVNQPQHF. Full variable domain (missing parts from reference TRBV18 and TRBJ1-5): NAGVMQNPRHLVRRRGQEARLRCSPMKGHSHVYWYRQLPEEGLKFMVYLQKENIIDESGMPKERFSAEFPKEGPSILRIQQVVRGDSAAYFCASSPRDSVNQPQHFGDGTRLSIL.

The V gene is TRBV27, the J gene TRBJ2-3; D is possibly TRBD2 (6 bases). CDR1 MNHEY and CDR2 SMNVEV come from the germline V gene (reference sequence). This CDR3 has 14 residues. V gave up 5 bases and J gave up 5 bases, with 14 bases separating them. The CDR3 loop reads CASSGTARGDTQYF. Here the CDR3 DNA reads TGTGCCAGCAGTGGGACTGCAAGAGGAGATACGCAGTATTTT.

The chain combines TRBV7-8 with TRBJ1-1; no definite D call. Between the trimmed V and J ends, which lost 7 bases and 0 bases, there was a span of 12 bases. The germline V gene has CDR1 SGHVS and CDR2 FQNEAQ. CDR3 size: 14 residues. In DNA, the CDR3 is TGTGCCAGCACCTCCCTCACCCTGAACACTGAAGCTTTCTTT. Its translation is CASTSLTLNTEAFF. Full variable domain (outside the CDR3, taken from reference TRBV7-8 and TRBJ1-1): GAGVSQSPRYKVAKRGQDVALRCDPISGHVSLFWYQQALGQGPEFLTYFQNEAQLDKSGLPSDRFFAERPEGSVSTLKIQRTQQEDSAVYLCASTSLTLNTEAFFGQGTRLTVV.

The rearrangement joins TRBV6-5 to TRBJ2-5; 7 bases fit TRBD2. The CDR3 is 13 amino acids. CDR1 is MNHEY, CDR2 SVGAGI, per germline. The V and J ends lost 4 bases and 4 bases, in that order; junction bases with no gene match: 3. CDR3: CASSLTSRETQYF. In DNA, the CDR3 is TGTGCCAGCAGTTTGACTAGCAGAGAGACCCAGTACTTC.

This chain joins TRBV28 and TRBJ1-5; 8 positions match TRBD1. Germline V lookup: CDR1 MDHEN, CDR2 SYDVKM. This CDR3 spans 16 amino acids. Trimming took 4 bases from V and 6 from J; bases not matched to a gene: 11. The CDR3 reads CASSSVRQGLSQPQHF. The CDR3, as DNA: TGTGCCAGCAGTTCCGTAAGACAGGGGTTGAGTCAGCCCCAGCATTTT.

The chain links TRBV10-3 to TRBJ1-2; 10 bases are a match to TRBD1. The junction had 6 bases not matched to a gene; V was cut back by 3 bases and J by 8 bases. The CDR3 covers 14 residues. In germline, CDR1 is ENHRY, CDR2 SYGVKD. For the CDR3, the DNA is TGTGCCATCAGTGAAGGACAGGGGGTATCAGGCTACACCTTC. Translating it yields CAISEGQGVSGYTF.

The chain employs TRBV14 and TRBJ1-1, with 11 bases that match TRBD1. The ends lost 7 bases at V and 2 bases at J; junction bases unmatched: 18. CDR1 SGHDN and CDR2 FVKESK come from the germline V gene. The CDR3 consists of 19 residues. The DNA for the CDR3 is TGTGCCAGCACCAAACCAGGACAGGGGGCCTCTCCACTTAACACTGAAGCTTTCTTT. Its protein product is CASTKPGQGASPLNTEAFF.